Presented here are 25 T cell receptor beta chains from one specimen sequenced in a study of control samples from healthy donors and cancer patients. Data came from immunoSEQ multiplex PCR; TCRdb stores just in-frame clones and leaves some out. Of approximately 110,000 clones in the sample, around 88% were seen once. Sequencing input: blood. Every receptor here comes from a woman between 50 and 59 years old in good health.

This clone was detected once. The V and J genes are TRBV6-5 and TRBJ2-3, with D possibly matching TRBD2 (6 bases). CDR3 length equals 13 residues. Germline V gene lookup returns CDR1 MNHEY and CDR2 SVGAGI. Trimming cost V 8 bases and J 2 bases, with 11 bases left between them. For the CDR3, the DNA is TGTGCCAGCTTGCGGGACCACACAGATACGCAGTATTTT. Translating it yields CASLRDHTDTQYF.

The chain links TRBV7-9 to TRBJ1-3, with 8 bases aligning to TRBD1. CDR3 length: 18 residues. Germline V gene lookup returns CDR1 SEHNR and CDR2 FQNEAQ (reference sequence). J was trimmed by 0 bases and V by 5 bases; bases with no gene match: 12. The CDR3 nucleotides are TGTGCCAGCAGCCGGTCATACAGGGGGATATTCTCTGGAAACACCATATATTTT. Protein sequence: CASSRSYRGIFSGNTIYF.

The V call is TRBV6-5, the J call TRBJ2-1; TRBD1 agrees at 9 bases. The J segment lost 7 bases and the V segment lost 5 bases, leaving 9 bases of the junction unmatched. Germline V gives CDR1 MNHEY, CDR2 SVGAGI. This CDR3 region has 15 residues. As DNA, the CDR3 is TGTGCCAGCAGTACCCGGGACAGGGTGCGGAATGAGCAGTTCTTC. Translated, it gives CASSTRDRVRNEQFF.

The chain recombines TRBV11-2 with TRBJ2-7; the D gene could be TRBD1 or TRBD2 (6 bases each). Germline-derived CDR1 and CDR2 are SGHAT and FQNNGV. The V end was cut by 7 bases, the J end by 1 base, with 17 bases between. CDR3 length: 15 residues. CDR3 loop: CASTGGGIRSYEQYF. The CDR3 DNA reads TGTGCCAGCACCGGAGGGGGGATTCGATCCTACGAGCAGTACTTC.

This chain uses TRBV3-1 (or the pseudogene TRBV3-2) with TRBJ2-7; 8 bases agree with TRBD1. V trimming: 6 bases; J trimming: 0 bases; junction bases outside the gene matches: 7. The germline V gene has CDR1 LGHDT and CDR2 YNNKEL (reference sequence). The CDR3 loop spans 15 amino acids. The CDR3 nucleotides are TGTGCCAGCAGTTCTAGGGACAGGAGCTCCTACGAGCAGTACTTC. The encoded protein is CASSSRDRSSYEQYF.

The CDR3 nucleotides are TGTGCCAGCAGCTACACGGGGTTTAATAGCAATCAGCCCCAGCATTTT. This codes for CASSYTGFNSNQPQHF. The rearrangement links TRBV13 to TRBJ1-5; D gene uncertain. Trimming left V 4 bases short and J 0 bases short, with 13 bases between. Germline-derived CDR1 and CDR2 are PRHDT and FYEKMQ (reference sequence). This CDR3 comprises 16 residues.

This clone has more than one count but fewer than ten. The chain recombines TRBV9 with TRBJ2-1; D gene unclear. V was cut by 0 bases and J by 7 bases, with 14 bases left in between. This CDR3 is built from 15 residues. The germline CDR1 and CDR2 sequences are SGDLS and YYNGEE. CDR3 sequence (DNA): TGTGCCAGCAGCGTAGATCCAGGTTATGGGAATGAGCAGTTCTTC. It specifies CASSVDPGYGNEQFF.

This sequence joins TRBV20-1 and TRBJ1-2, with TRBD1 matching over 9 bases. The ends lost 6 bases at V and 8 bases at J; junction bases unmatched: 16. Germline CDR1 reads DFQATT; CDR2 reads SNEGSKA (reference sequence). The CDR3 extends over 15 amino acids. CDR3 loop: CSASNQWGQGRGYTF. DNA of the CDR3: TGCAGTGCCAGTAATCAGTGGGGACAGGGCCGCGGCTACACCTTC.

V is TRBV19 and J is TRBJ1-2, with 8 bases matching TRBD1. V gave up 3 bases and J gave up 4 bases; unmatched junction bases: 7. CDR1 is LNHDA, CDR2 SQIVND, per germline (reference sequence). The CDR3 is 15 amino acids. CDR3 coding DNA: TGTGCCAGTAGTATCGGACAGGGTAATATCTATGGCTACACCTTC. The encoded protein is CASSIGQGNIYGYTF. Looking up the rest from reference TRBV19 and TRBJ1-2 gives the full variable domain: DGGITQSPKYLFRKEGQNVTLSCEQNLNHDAMYWYRQDPGQGLRLIYYSQIVNDFQKGDIAEGYSVSREKKESFPLTVTSAQKNPTAFYLCASSIGQGNIYGYTFGSGTRLTVV.

The gene calls are TRBV11-2 and TRBJ1-1; D not certain. Germline V gene sequence: CDR1 SGHAT, CDR2 FQNNGV. V was cut by 3 bases and J by 6 bases, with 5 bases left in between. The CDR3 has 11 amino acids. The CDR3 loop is CASSFGAEAFF. In DNA form, the CDR3 reads TGTGCCAGCAGCTTCGGTGCTGAAGCTTTCTTT.

The rearrangement links TRBV18 to TRBJ2-3; 12 nucleotides agree with TRBD2. The CDR3 runs to 17 residues. Trimming removed 6 bases from V and 4 bases from J; junction bases left unmatched: 11. The V gene's germline CDR1 is KGHSH and CDR2 LQKENI. CDR3 in DNA: TGTGCCAGCTCGGCCGGACTAGCGGGGATCAGGTCAGATACGCAGTATTTT. It codes for CASSAGLAGIRSDTQYF.

The genes are TRBV5-1 and TRBJ1-1; the D gene is possibly TRBD1 (5 bases). The CDR3 runs to 14 residues. Germline assignment: CDR1 SGHRS and CDR2 YFSETQ. V shed 6 bases and J shed 5 bases, with 17 bases lying between them. The CDR3: CASKQAPTGTEAFF. CDR3 sequence (DNA): TGCGCCAGCAAACAGGCCCCTACGGGGACTGAAGCTTTCTTT.

The J gene is TRBJ1-1, the V gene TRBV25-1; perhaps TRBD1 as D (5 bases). Per germline, CDR1 MGHDK and CDR2 SYGVNS. CDR3 length: 12 amino acids. Trimming cost V 6 bases and J 3 bases, with 8 bases left between them. The chain's CDR3 is CASRWGDTEAFF. The CDR3 DNA follows: TGTGCCAGCAGGTGGGGGGACACTGAAGCTTTCTTT.

The V and J genes are TRBV12-3 or TRBV12-4 and TRBJ2-7; D not certain. V lost 6 bases and J lost 6, with 15 bases in between. There are 13 residues in the CDR3. CDR3 DNA sequence: TGTGCCAGCAGGCGTAGCTTGTCCCTCGAGCAGTACTTC. Translation: CASRRSLSLEQYF.

This chain links TRBV27 with TRBJ2-5; perhaps D is TRBD1 or TRBD2 (6 bases each). The V gene's germline CDR1 is MNHEY and CDR2 SMNVEV (reference sequence). The CDR3 has 16 amino acids. Trimming took off 3 bases at V and 4 bases at J, with 18 bases between the two ends. This CDR3 reads CASSFRGGQPGETQYF. The CDR3 DNA reads as TGTGCCAGCAGTTTCAGGGGAGGTCAACCTGGAGAGACCCAGTACTTC.

The CDR3 DNA follows: TGTGCCAGCAGCGGCGTGACAGCGGGAGGGCCCAGAGAGACCCAGTACTTC. Its protein is CASSGVTAGGPRETQYF. The chain is built from TRBV5-6 and TRBJ2-5; 10 bases are shared with TRBD2. There are 17 residues in the CDR3. Germline values: CDR1 SGHDT, CDR2 YYEEEE. V gave up 4 bases and J gave up 4 bases; unmatched junction bases: 13.

CDR3 protein: CASSPGTGVYEQYV. The CDR3 nucleotides read TGTGCCAGCTCCCCCGGGACAGGGGTCTACGAGCAGTACGTC. The chain recombines TRBV18 with TRBJ2-7; 10 bases are shared with TRBD1. V shed 6 bases and J 3 bases; nucleotides not matched to a gene: 5. CDR1 and CDR2 (germline): KGHSH, LQKENI. The CDR3 is 14 residues long.

The chain carries TRBV5-4 and TRBJ2-1; 8 bases align to TRBD1. CDR1 SGHNT and CDR2 YYREEE come from the germline V gene (reference sequence). The V segment lost 1 base and the J segment 5 bases; nucleotides outside the gene matches: 5. CDR3 size: 15 residues. The CDR3 nucleotides are TGTGCCAGCAGCTTGTTAGGGACAGGCCACAATGAGCAGTTCTTC. Translated, it gives CASSLLGTGHNEQFF. Supplemented by reference TRBV5-4 and TRBJ2-1, the full variable domain reads ETGVTQSPTHLIKTRGQQVTLRCSSQSGHNTVSWYQQALGQGPQFIFQYYREEENGRGNFPPRFSGLQFPNYSSELNVNALELDDSALYLCASSLLGTGHNEQFFGPGTRLTVL.

The rearrangement links TRBV19 to TRBJ2-2; D possibly corresponds to TRBD2 (5 bases). The V gene's germline CDR1 is LNHDA and CDR2 SQIVND (reference sequence). Deletions cut 11 bases from V and 6 bases from J, with 19 bases between. The CDR3 consists of 14 residues. CDR3: CASDLGAVPGELFF. The CDR3 bases are TGTGCCTCCGACCTTGGAGCGGTACCCGGGGAGCTGTTTTTT.

The J gene is TRBJ1-4, the V gene TRBV14; TRBD1 might be the D (5 bases). CDR3 length: 16 amino acids. With 1 base removed from V and 8 bases from J, the gap between germline ends came to 17 bases. The germline V gene encodes CDR1 SGHDN and CDR2 FVKESK. CDR3 amino acids: CASSQVKGFGREKLFF. In DNA, the CDR3 is TGTGCCAGCAGCCAAGTAAAGGGGTTCGGGAGGGAAAAACTGTTTTTT.

The genes are TRBV12-3 or TRBV12-4 and TRBJ1-1; D is undetermined. Trimming pared 6 bases from V and 8 bases from J, leaving 13 bases between. The CDR3 has 12 amino acids. CDR3 residues: CASSARPGEAFF. CDR3 coding DNA: TGTGCCAGCAGCGCACGCCCGGGAGAAGCTTTCTTT.

CDR3 DNA: TGTGCCAGCAGCCGAGACCGGACAGACGGCGAGCAGTACTTC. Protein product: CASSRDRTDGEQYF. The rearrangement joins TRBV6-5 to TRBJ2-7; D perhaps matches TRBD1 (6 bases). Trimming removed 6 bases at V and 6 bases at J, with 18 bases between. The germline CDR1 and CDR2 sequences are MNHEY and SVGAGI. The length of the CDR3 is 14 residues.

Here the CDR3 reads CASSPRGGGEEKLFF. The CDR3 nucleotides are TGTGCCAGCAGCCCTAGGGGCGGGGGCGAAGAAAAACTGTTTTTT. V is TRBV7-2 and J is TRBJ1-4; tentatively, D is TRBD1 (6 bases). The CDR3 spans 15 residues. CDR1 is SGHTA, CDR2 FQGNSA, per germline. The V gene lost 5 bases and the J gene lost 8 bases, with 18 bases spanning the gap.

The V call is TRBV19, the J call TRBJ2-1; D call uncertain. The CDR3 loop spans 15 amino acids. Germline V gene sequence: CDR1 LNHDA, CDR2 SQIVND (reference sequence). V dropped 7 bases and J dropped 3 bases, with 16 bases sitting between them. In DNA form, the CDR3 reads TGTGCCAGTATAGGAGACGGCACTCTCTACAATGAGCAGTTCTTC. Translated, it gives CASIGDGTLYNEQFF.

The chain employs TRBV7-2 and TRBJ1-5, with D possibly being TRBD1 (5 bases). CDR3 length: 16 residues. Germline CDR1 SGHTA, CDR2 FQGNSA. With 1 base removed from V and 4 bases from J, the gap between germline ends came to 14 bases. Written as DNA, the CDR3 is TGTGCCAGCAGCTTAGGGCAGGGTAATGGGAATCAGCCCCAGCATTTT. It codes for CASSLGQGNGNQPQHF.